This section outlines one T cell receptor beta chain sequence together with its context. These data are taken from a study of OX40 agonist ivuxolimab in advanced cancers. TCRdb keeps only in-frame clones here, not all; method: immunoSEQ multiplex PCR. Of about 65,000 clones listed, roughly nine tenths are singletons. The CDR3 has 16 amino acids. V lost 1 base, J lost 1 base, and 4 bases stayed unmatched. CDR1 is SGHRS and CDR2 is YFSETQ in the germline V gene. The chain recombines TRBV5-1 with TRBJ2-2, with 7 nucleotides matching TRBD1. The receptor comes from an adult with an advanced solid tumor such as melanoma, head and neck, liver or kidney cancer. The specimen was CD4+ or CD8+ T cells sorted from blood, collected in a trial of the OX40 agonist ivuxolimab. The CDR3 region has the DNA TGCGCCAGCAGCTTGATCGGACAGGTGAACACCGGGGAGCTGTTTTTT. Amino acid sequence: CASSLIGQVNTGELFF.